The 30 T cell receptor beta chains listed next were all sequenced from one sample in a study of CD8 T cells in ankylosing spondylitis. TCRdb re-analysed the 5' RACE reads in MiXCR, keeping a single row per CDR3 protein. The sample contains around 88,000 distinct CDR3 sequences, about 9.1% of which appear only once. Sample: blood, either unsorted or a sorted T cell fraction (not recorded which). The receptors stem from a male donor with ankylosing spondylitis or in good health (not recorded which).

This chain uses TRBV19 with TRBJ2-7; tentative D call: TRBD2 (6 bases). The CDR3 runs to 15 residues. V lost 3 bases to trimming and J lost 2 bases, with 14 bases between them. Germline CDR1 reads LNHDA; CDR2 reads SQIVND (reference sequence). CDR3 region: CASSMSGGSAYEQYF. CDR3 sequence (DNA): TGTGCCAGTAGTATGAGTGGGGGGAGCGCCTACGAGCAGTACTTC.

In this sample, this clonotype turned up many times. The CDR3 DNA follows: TGCGCCAGCAGCCAAGACGGACGGGGCGGACTAGAGACCCAGTACTTC. Protein: CASSQDGRGGLETQYF. V gene TRBV4-1 combines with J gene TRBJ2-5; perhaps D is TRBD1 or TRBD2 (5 bases each). This CDR3 spans 16 amino acids. The ends were cut back, 0 bases at V and 4 bases at J, with 15 bases in the middle. Per the germline V gene, CDR1 is MGHRA and CDR2 is YSYEKL.

The chain recombines TRBV2 with TRBJ1-4; D uncertain. Per the germline V gene, CDR1 is SNHLY and CDR2 is FYNNEI. CDR3 size: 15 residues. Trimming shortened V by 5 bases and J by 0 bases, and 10 bases separated the two germline ends. Here the CDR3 reads CASSQIPATNEKLFF. CDR3 in DNA: TGTGCCAGCAGTCAGATACCCGCAACTAATGAAAAACTGTTTTTT.

This clonotype was seen at least ten times. The V call is TRBV29-1, the J call TRBJ2-3, with 7 bases lining up with TRBD1. This CDR3 comprises 12 residues. Germline V gene lookup returns CDR1 SQVTM and CDR2 ANQGSEA. CDR3 coding DNA: TGCAGTGTGGACAGGCCGAGGGATACGCAGTATTTT. It encodes CSVDRPRDTQYF.

This clonotype was seen at least ten times. The V call is TRBV7-6, the J call TRBJ2-6; no definite D call. This CDR3 contains 14 residues. CDR1 is SGHVS and CDR2 is FNYEAQ in the germline V gene. Trimming shortened V by 2 bases and J by 2 bases, and 4 bases separated the two germline ends. In nucleotides, the CDR3 is TGTGCCAGCAGCTTATGGACTGGGGCCAACGTCCTGACTTTC. Amino acids: CASSLWTGANVLTF.

This clonotype was recorded at least ten times. The rearrangement uses TRBV5-6 and TRBJ2-3; 9 positions match TRBD1. The length of the CDR3 is 15 residues. From germline, CDR1 is SGHDT and CDR2 YYEEEE. J lost 2 bases, V lost 4 bases, and 5 bases had no gene match. As DNA, the CDR3 is TGTGCCAGCAGCATTGGGACAGGGACCACAGATACGCAGTATTTT. This gives the protein CASSIGTGTTDTQYF. The full variable domain, rest sourced from reference TRBV5-6 and TRBJ2-3, is DAGVTQSPTHLIKTRGQQVTLRCSPKSGHDTVSWYQQALGQGPQFIFQYYEEEERQRGNFPDRFSGHQFPNYSSELNVNALLLGDSALYLCASSIGTGTTDTQYFGPGTRLTVL.

This clonotype was seen many times. The V gene is TRBV5-1, the J gene TRBJ2-7; possible D gene TRBD1, 6 bases. Germline-derived CDR1 and CDR2 are SGHRS and YFSETQ. The V end was cut by 3 bases, the J end by 3 bases, with 10 bases between. The CDR3 runs to 13 residues. CDR3 amino acids: CASSWTERYEQYF. The CDR3, as DNA: TGCGCCAGCAGCTGGACAGAACGCTACGAGCAGTACTTC.

The chain carries TRBV11-3 and TRBJ1-1, with D possibly being TRBD1 (5 bases). The V gene lost 1 base and the J gene lost 11 bases, with 14 bases spanning the gap. The V gene's germline CDR1 is SGHNT and CDR2 YENEEA. The CDR3 has 13 amino acids. The CDR3: CASSLVTGRRAFF. The CDR3 region has the DNA TGTGCCAGCAGCTTAGTTACGGGACGAAGGGCTTTCTTT. Full variable domain (remainder filled in from reference TRBV11-3 and TRBJ1-1): EAGVVQSPRYKIIEKKQPVAFWCNPISGHNTLYWYLQNLGQGPELLIRYENEEAVDDSQLPKDRFSAERLKGVDSTLKIQPAELGDSAVYLCASSLVTGRRAFFGQGTRLTVV.

The table lists this clonotype with many counts. The chain couples TRBV5-1 to TRBJ2-5, with D unresolved. This CDR3 comprises 12 residues. The germline V and J ends were trimmed by 4 bases and 0 bases, with 4 bases remaining between them. CDR1 and CDR2 from the germline V gene are SGHRS and YFSETQ. As DNA, the CDR3 is TGCGCCAGCAGCCTAAACCAAGAGACCCAGTACTTC. It is translated as CASSLNQETQYF. The whole variable domain, filled in from reference TRBV5-1 and TRBJ2-5, reads KAGVTQTPRYLIKTRGQQVTLSCSPISGHRSVSWYQQTPGQGLQFLFEYFSETQRNKGNFPGRFSGRQFSNSRSEMNVSTLELGDSALYLCASSLNQETQYFGPGTRLLVL.

In its sample, this clonotype was seen many times. Its ends do not fully match the called genes, so a read error is possible. The chain couples TRBV7-7 to TRBJ2-2, with unresolved D. CDR1 and CDR2 (germline): SSHAT, FNYEAQ (reference sequence). The CDR3 is 13 residues long. CDR3 nucleotides: TGTGCTAGCAGCTTAAGTGGGGCCGGGGAGCTGTTTTTT. The encoded protein is CASSLSGAGELFF.

This clonotype was counted many times. The chain employs TRBV20-1 and TRBJ2-7; 9 bases align to TRBD2. V lost 0 bases and J lost 4; bases outside the gene matches: 4. This CDR3 region has 14 residues. Germline loops: CDR1 DFQATT, CDR2 SNEGSKA (reference sequence). This chain's CDR3 is CSARDSTSGYEQYF. The CDR3 DNA is TGCAGTGCTAGAGATAGCACTAGCGGGTACGAGCAGTACTTC.

In its sample, this clonotype was seen many times. The V gene is TRBV3-1, the J gene TRBJ2-3; maybe TRBD1 (5 bases). V lost 0 bases, J lost 0 bases, and 7 bases lay in between. The CDR3 sequence is 15 residues long. CDR1 and CDR2 from the germline V gene are LGHDT and YNNKEL (reference sequence). The CDR3 here is CASSQEGASTDTQYF. The CDR3 nucleotides read TGTGCCAGCAGCCAAGAAGGGGCTAGCACAGATACGCAGTATTTT.

This clonotype was recorded a few times. The chain couples TRBV11-3 to TRBJ2-6; weak D call: TRBD1 (6 bases). Deletions cut 4 bases from V and 0 bases from J, with 25 bases between. Looked up from germline, CDR1 is SGHNT and CDR2 is YENEEA. The CDR3 runs to 21 residues. The CDR3 loop reads CASSSQTTDSWSSSGANVLTF. CDR3 coding DNA: TGTGCCAGCAGCTCACAAACCACGGACAGTTGGTCATCCTCTGGGGCCAACGTCCTGACTTTC. The whole variable domain, remainder taken from reference TRBV11-3 and TRBJ2-6, is EAGVVQSPRYKIIEKKQPVAFWCNPISGHNTLYWYLQNLGQGPELLIRYENEEAVDDSQLPKDRFSAERLKGVDSTLKIQPAELGDSAVYLCASSSQTTDSWSSSGANVLTFGAGSRLTVL.

The chain joins TRBV3-1 to TRBJ2-6; perhaps TRBD1 as D (6 bases). Per the germline V gene, CDR1 is LGHDT and CDR2 is YNNKEL (reference sequence). Trimming took off 3 bases at V and 0 bases at J, with 9 bases between the two ends. The CDR3 spans 16 residues. The DNA for the CDR3 is TGTGCCAGCAGCCAGGGGGCTAGCTCTGGGGCCAACGTCCTGACTTTC. Translating it yields CASSQGASSGANVLTF.

This clonotype was counted at least ten times. The chain uses TRBV5-1 and TRBJ2-7; 9 positions agree with TRBD1. The germline V gene encodes CDR1 SGHRS and CDR2 YFSETQ. Unmatched junction bases numbered 2, after V lost 0 bases and J lost 4 bases. This CDR3 is built from 14 residues. The CDR3 coding sequence is TGCGCCAGCAGCTTGGACAGGGGGCTTTACGAGCAGTACTTC. Translation: CASSLDRGLYEQYF.

This chain connects TRBV7-2 to TRBJ2-3; D is unresolved. The CDR3 extends over 17 amino acids. CDR1 is SGHTA, CDR2 FQGNSA, per germline. V dropped 0 bases and J dropped 2 bases, with 15 bases sitting between them. The CDR3 bases are TGTGCCAGCAGCTTAGCTTGGCGGAGAGTTTTCACAGATACGCAGTATTTT. Residues: CASSLAWRRVFTDTQYF.

For this clonotype: Just one base apart from a much larger clone, this may be a read error. V usage is TRBV4-2 and J usage is TRBJ1-5; a weak D match, TRBD1 (6 bases). CDR1 is LGHNA, CDR2 YNFKEQ, per germline. The CDR3 contains 16 residues. This chain's CDR3 is CARSPGGVNSNQPQHF. The CDR3 DNA reads as TGTGCCAGGAGCCCGGGGGGCGTAAATAGCAATCAGCCCCAGCATTTT.

This clonotype was observed many times. CDR3 nucleotide sequence: TGTGCCAGCAGTTACTCAGAATACGAGCAGTACTTC. This translates into CASSYSEYEQYF. The chain recombines TRBV12-3 or TRBV12-4 with TRBJ2-7; D is undetermined. The V end was cut by 4 bases, the J end by 4 bases, with 8 bases between. This CDR3 spans 12 amino acids.

This clonotype has at least ten counts. V usage is TRBV12-3 or TRBV12-4 and J usage is TRBJ1-5, with D tentatively TRBD1 (5 bases). The V end lost 6 bases, the J end lost 3 bases, and 18 bases lay between the germline ends. The CDR3 has 16 residues. The CDR3 is CASRWGGDQSNQPQHF. The CDR3 nucleotides read TGTGCCAGCAGATGGGGAGGGGATCAGTCCAATCAGCCCCAGCATTTT.

The chain uses TRBV7-2 and TRBJ2-1; D possibly matches TRBD1 or TRBD2 (6 bases each). V was pared by 7 bases and J by 2 bases, with 21 bases between. This CDR3 is built from 17 residues. Germline V gene data show CDR1 as SGHTA and CDR2 as FQGNSA. This CDR3 is CASTPRGDTRPYNEQFF. As DNA, the CDR3 is TGTGCCAGCACCCCTAGGGGGGACACCCGTCCCTACAATGAGCAGTTCTTC.

The chain recombines TRBV11-2 with TRBJ2-5; D is undetermined. Germline V gives CDR1 SGHAT, CDR2 FQNNGV. Deletions cut 1 base from V and 5 bases from J, with 8 bases between. The CDR3 is 13 amino acids. Here the CDR3 DNA reads TGTGCCAGCAGCTTAGCGGATTTGGAGACCCAGTACTTC. Its protein is CASSLADLETQYF. Filled out from reference TRBV11-2 and TRBJ2-5, the complete variable domain reads EAGVAQSPRYKIIEKRQSVAFWCNPISGHATLYWYQQILGQGPKLLIQFQNNGVVDDSQLPKDRFSAERLKGVDSTLKIQPAKLEDSAVYLCASSLADLETQYFGPGTRLLVL.

This clonotype was recorded at least ten times. The gene calls are TRBV7-2 and TRBJ1-5, with 9 bases fitting TRBD1. The CDR3 loop spans 16 amino acids. Germline loops: CDR1 SGHTA, CDR2 FQGNSA. Unmatched junction bases numbered 10, after V lost 6 bases and J lost 4 bases. The CDR3 region has the DNA TGTGCCAGCAGTTTATCGGGACAGGGAACAAATCAGCCCCAGCATTTT. Protein sequence: CASSLSGQGTNQPQHF.

This clonotype was counted a few times. The V and J genes are TRBV7-9 and TRBJ1-1; 8 nucleotides align to TRBD1. Germline-derived CDR1 and CDR2 are SEHNR and FQNEAQ (reference sequence). V shed 5 bases, J shed 4 bases, and the junction held 15 bases outside the gene matches. The CDR3 is 17 residues long. The CDR3 nucleotides read TGTGCCAGCAGCCCAACGTTGGGGACAGGCCCCCGCACTGAAGCTTTCTTT. Its protein is CASSPTLGTGPRTEAFF.

There are many counts of this clonotype. The chain carries TRBV9 and TRBJ2-3; D unresolved. Trimming pared 3 bases from V and 0 bases from J, leaving 2 bases between. The CDR3 is 12 residues long. CDR1 is SGDLS and CDR2 is YYNGEE in the germline V gene. CDR3 in DNA: TGTGCCAGCAGCGCCAGCACAGATACGCAGTATTTT. Translation gives CASSASTDTQYF.

This clonotype was detected ten times or more. The chain has TRBV20-1 and TRBJ1-1, with D perhaps TRBD1 (6 bases). Between the trimmed V and J ends, which lost 5 bases and 0 bases, there was a span of 13 bases. Germline V gives CDR1 DFQATT, CDR2 SNEGSKA (reference sequence). The CDR3 spans 14 residues. The CDR3 DNA sequence: TGCAGTGCTGGGACAAACCTTATGAACACTGAAGCTTTCTTT. Translating gives CSAGTNLMNTEAFF.

This clonotype was counted many times. The chain is built from TRBV27 and TRBJ2-5; TRBD2 matches 13 bases. With 6 bases clipped from V and 3 bases from J, the junction kept 7 bases outside the gene matches. CDR3 length equals 16 residues. Per the germline V gene, CDR1 is MNHEY and CDR2 is SMNVEV (reference sequence). The CDR3 region is CASRNRLAGGEETQYF. In nucleotides, the CDR3 is TGTGCCAGCAGGAACCGACTAGCGGGGGGTGAAGAGACCCAGTACTTC.

This clonotype was counted at least ten times. The chain recombines TRBV12-3 or TRBV12-4 with TRBJ1-3, with TRBD1 matching 8 bases. V lost 5 bases and J lost 1; bases outside the gene matches: 4. The length of the CDR3 is 15 residues. CDR3 sequence (DNA): TGTGCCAGCAGTCGGGACAGGTCTTCTGGAAACACCATATATTTT. This encodes CASSRDRSSGNTIYF.

This clonotype was seen repeatedly, ten times or more. The chain couples TRBV28 to TRBJ2-7; possible D gene TRBD1, 6 bases. V was pared by 6 bases and J by 4 bases, with 10 bases between. CDR1 is MDHEN, CDR2 SYDVKM, per germline. The CDR3 extends over 12 amino acids. The CDR3: CASSSGQYEQYF. CDR3 in DNA: TGTGCCAGCAGCTCGGGACAATACGAGCAGTACTTC.

This clonotype was seen at least ten times. The rearrangement joins TRBV5-1 to TRBJ1-1, with D possibly matching TRBD1 (5 bases). The CDR3 runs to 13 residues. Trimming removed 1 base at V and 7 bases at J, with 11 bases between. Per the germline V gene, CDR1 is SGHRS and CDR2 is YFSETQ. The CDR3 sequence: CASSLSGAYEAFF. In DNA, the CDR3 is TGCGCCAGCAGCTTGAGTGGGGCCTATGAAGCTTTCTTT.

This clonotype was recorded at least ten times. The chain combines TRBV29-1 with TRBJ2-7; 10 nucleotides align to TRBD1. The germline CDR1 and CDR2 sequences are SQVTM and ANQGSEA. The trim removed 4 bases at V and 5 bases at J, leaving 11 bases unmatched. This CDR3 region has 15 residues. The CDR3 coding sequence is TGCAGCGTTGTGGGGTACGACAGGGGGCTGGACGAGCAGTACTTC. It specifies CSVVGYDRGLDEQYF.